Presented here are 4 T cell receptor beta chains from one specimen sequenced in a study of T cell responses to AZD1222 COVID-19 vaccine. Assay: immunoSEQ multiplex PCR; the TCRdb copy retains only in-frame clones and omits some. The repertoire holds some 140,000 clones, with approximately 84% as singletons. Sequenced material: peripheral blood, taken on day 0 of AZD1222 vaccination. The source is an adult in good health.

The chain recombines TRBV18 with TRBJ2-4; 8 bases line up with TRBD1. V was clipped by 8 bases and J by 1 base; unmatched bases: 4. CDR3 length equals 14 residues. Germline assignment: CDR1 KGHSH and CDR2 LQKENI. CDR3 sequence reads: CASRQGTAKNIQYF. The CDR3 DNA reads as TGTGCCAGCCGACAGGGGACCGCCAAAAACATTCAGTACTTC.

The J gene is TRBJ1-2, the V gene TRBV19; weak D call: TRBD1 (6 bases). The V and J ends lost 6 bases and 2 bases respectively, with 10 bases between them. The CDR3 is 13 amino acids. The V gene's germline CDR1 is LNHDA and CDR2 SQIVND (reference sequence). CDR3 bases: TGTGCCAGTAGCCGGCAGGGGAACTATGGCTACACCTTC. It yields the protein CASSRQGNYGYTF.

In this sample, this clone turned up once. V usage is TRBV4-1 and J usage is TRBJ1-5, with a weak D call TRBD1 (5 bases). Germline-derived CDR1 and CDR2 are MGHRA and YSYEKL. The V end lost 0 bases, the J end lost 6 bases, and 6 bases lay between the germline ends. The CDR3 is made up of 13 amino acids. The CDR3 DNA is TGCGCCAGCAGCCAAGATCAGGGTCAGCCCCAGCATTTT. It encodes CASSQDQGQPQHF.

The V gene is TRBV6-6, the J gene TRBJ1-2; no clear D. The CDR3 has 14 amino acids. The germline V and J ends were trimmed by 2 bases and 7 bases, with 14 bases remaining between them. Germline assignment: CDR1 MNHNY and CDR2 SVGAGI (reference sequence). The CDR3 sequence: CASSYDRQARGYTF. The CDR3 bases are TGTGCCAGCAGTTACGATCGACAAGCCCGTGGCTACACCTTC.